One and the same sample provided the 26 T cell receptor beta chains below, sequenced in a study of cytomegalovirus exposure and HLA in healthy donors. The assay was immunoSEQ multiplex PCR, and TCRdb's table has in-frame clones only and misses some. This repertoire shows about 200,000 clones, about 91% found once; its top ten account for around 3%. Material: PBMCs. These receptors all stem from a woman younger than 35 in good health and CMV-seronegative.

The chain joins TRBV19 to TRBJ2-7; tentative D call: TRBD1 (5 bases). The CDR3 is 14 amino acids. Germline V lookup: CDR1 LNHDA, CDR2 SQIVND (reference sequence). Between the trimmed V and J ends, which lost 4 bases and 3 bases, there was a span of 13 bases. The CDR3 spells CASSSGVTGYEQYF. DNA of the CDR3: TGTGCCAGTAGTAGTGGGGTCACAGGCTACGAGCAGTACTTC.

The CDR3 DNA is TGTGCCAGCAGCTTGCCGGGACAGGGAGGCAATGAGCAGTTCTTC. Translating gives CASSLPGQGGNEQFF. This sequence joins TRBV11-2 and TRBJ2-1, with 9 bases fitting TRBD1. Germline V gene sequence: CDR1 SGHAT, CDR2 FQNNGV. The CDR3 sequence is 15 residues long. V lost 3 bases and J lost 6; bases outside the gene matches: 6.

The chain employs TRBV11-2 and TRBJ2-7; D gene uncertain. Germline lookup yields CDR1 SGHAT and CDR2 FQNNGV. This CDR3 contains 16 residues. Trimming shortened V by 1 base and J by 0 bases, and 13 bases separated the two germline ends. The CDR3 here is CASSLGGLALSYEQYF. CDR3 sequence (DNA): TGTGCCAGCAGCTTAGGCGGCCTGGCACTCTCCTACGAGCAGTACTTC.

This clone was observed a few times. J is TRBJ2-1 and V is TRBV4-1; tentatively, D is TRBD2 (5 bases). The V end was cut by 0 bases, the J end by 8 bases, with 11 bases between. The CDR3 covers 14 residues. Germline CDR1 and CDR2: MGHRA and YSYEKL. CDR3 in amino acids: CASSQDQDGDEQFF. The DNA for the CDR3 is TGCGCCAGCAGCCAAGACCAAGACGGGGATGAGCAGTTCTTC.

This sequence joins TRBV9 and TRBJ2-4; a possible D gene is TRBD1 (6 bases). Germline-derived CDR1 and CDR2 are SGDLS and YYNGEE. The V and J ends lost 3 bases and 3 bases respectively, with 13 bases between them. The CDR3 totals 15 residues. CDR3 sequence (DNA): TGTGCCAGCAGCGGCGACCGGGACAACAAAAACATTCAGTACTTC. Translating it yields CASSGDRDNKNIQYF. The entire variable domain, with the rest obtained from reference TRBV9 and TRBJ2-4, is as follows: DSGVTQTPKHLITATGQRVTLRCSPRSGDLSVYWYQQSLDQGLQFLIQYYNGEERAKGNILERFSAQQFPDLHSELNLSSLELGDSALYFCASSGDRDNKNIQYFGAGTRLSVL.

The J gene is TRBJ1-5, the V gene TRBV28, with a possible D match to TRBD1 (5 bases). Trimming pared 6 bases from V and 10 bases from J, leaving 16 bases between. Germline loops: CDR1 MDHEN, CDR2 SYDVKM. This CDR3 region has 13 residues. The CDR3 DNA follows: TGTGCCAGCAGCCTCCCCAGGGTGCATCCCCAGCATTTT. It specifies CASSLPRVHPQHF.

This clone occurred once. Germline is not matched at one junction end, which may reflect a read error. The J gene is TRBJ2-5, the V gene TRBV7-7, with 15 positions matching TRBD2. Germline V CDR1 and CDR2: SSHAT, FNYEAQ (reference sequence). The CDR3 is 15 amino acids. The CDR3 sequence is CASSPGLAGGETQYF. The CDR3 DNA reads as TGTGCTAGCAGCCCCGGACTAGCGGGAGGGGAGACCCAGTACTTC.

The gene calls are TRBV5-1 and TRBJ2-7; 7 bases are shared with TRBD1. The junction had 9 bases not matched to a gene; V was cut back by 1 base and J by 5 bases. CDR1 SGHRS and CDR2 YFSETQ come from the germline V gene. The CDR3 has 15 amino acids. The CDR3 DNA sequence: TGCGCCAGCAGCTTGAGAGGCGGACAGGTCCACGAGCAGTACTTC. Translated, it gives CASSLRGGQVHEQYF.

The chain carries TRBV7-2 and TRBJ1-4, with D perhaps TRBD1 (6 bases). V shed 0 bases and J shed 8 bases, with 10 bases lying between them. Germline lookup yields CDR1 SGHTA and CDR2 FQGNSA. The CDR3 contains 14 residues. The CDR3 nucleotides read TGTGCCAGCAGCTTAGCGGGGACACAAGAAAAACTGTTTTTT. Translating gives CASSLAGTQEKLFF.

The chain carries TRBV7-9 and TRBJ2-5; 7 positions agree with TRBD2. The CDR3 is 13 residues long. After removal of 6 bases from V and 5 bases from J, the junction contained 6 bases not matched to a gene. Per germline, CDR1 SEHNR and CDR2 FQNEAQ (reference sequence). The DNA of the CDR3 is TGTGCCAGCAGGTTGGGAGGGCCGGAGACCCAGTACTTC. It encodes CASRLGGPETQYF.

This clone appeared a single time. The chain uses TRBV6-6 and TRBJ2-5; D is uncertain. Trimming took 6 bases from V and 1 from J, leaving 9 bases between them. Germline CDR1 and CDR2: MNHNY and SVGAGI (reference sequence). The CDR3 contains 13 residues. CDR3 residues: CASSLAPQETQYF. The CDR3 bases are TGTGCCAGCAGCTTGGCTCCCCAAGAGACCCAGTACTTC.

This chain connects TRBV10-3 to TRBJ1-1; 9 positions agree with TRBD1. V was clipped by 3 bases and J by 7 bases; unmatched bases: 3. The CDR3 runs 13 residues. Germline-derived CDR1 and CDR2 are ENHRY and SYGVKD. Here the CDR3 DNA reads TGTGCCATCAGTGACCGACAGGGGGTTGAAGCTTTCTTT. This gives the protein CAISDRQGVEAFF.

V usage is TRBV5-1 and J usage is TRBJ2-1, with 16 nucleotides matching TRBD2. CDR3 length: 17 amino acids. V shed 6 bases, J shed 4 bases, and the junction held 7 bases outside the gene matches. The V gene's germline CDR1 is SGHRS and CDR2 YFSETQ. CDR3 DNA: TGCGCCAGCAACTCCGGGACTAGCGGGAGGGGTTACAATGAGCAGTTCTTC. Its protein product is CASNSGTSGRGYNEQFF.

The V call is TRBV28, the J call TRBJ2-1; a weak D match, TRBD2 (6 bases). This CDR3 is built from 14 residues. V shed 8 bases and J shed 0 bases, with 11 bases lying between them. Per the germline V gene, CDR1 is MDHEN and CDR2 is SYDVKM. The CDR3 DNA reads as TGTGCCAGCTCGGCGGGAACCTCCTACAATGAGCAGTTCTTC. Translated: CASSAGTSYNEQFF.

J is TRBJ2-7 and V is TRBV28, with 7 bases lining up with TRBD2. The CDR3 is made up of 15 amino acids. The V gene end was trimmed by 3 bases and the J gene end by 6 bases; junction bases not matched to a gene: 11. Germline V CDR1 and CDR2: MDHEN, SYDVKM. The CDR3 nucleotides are TGTGCCAGCAGTTTCCCCGGACTAGATGGGGCCGAGCAGTACTTC. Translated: CASSFPGLDGAEQYF.

CDR3 DNA: TGTGCCAGCAGCCCCCCTGACAGTGAAGCTTTCTTT. As protein: CASSPPDSEAFF. The V and J genes are TRBV5-4 and TRBJ1-1; D perhaps matches TRBD1 (5 bases). Germline V gene data show CDR1 as SGHNT and CDR2 as YYREEE (reference sequence). This CDR3 comprises 12 residues. Trimming shortened V by 4 bases and J by 7 bases, and 11 bases separated the two germline ends.

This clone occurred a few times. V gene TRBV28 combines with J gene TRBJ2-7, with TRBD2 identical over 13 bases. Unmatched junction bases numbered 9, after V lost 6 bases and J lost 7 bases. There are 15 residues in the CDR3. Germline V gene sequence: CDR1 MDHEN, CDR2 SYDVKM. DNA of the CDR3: TGTGCCAGCAGCTACGGACTAGCGGGAGCTTGGGAGCAGTACTTC. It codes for CASSYGLAGAWEQYF.

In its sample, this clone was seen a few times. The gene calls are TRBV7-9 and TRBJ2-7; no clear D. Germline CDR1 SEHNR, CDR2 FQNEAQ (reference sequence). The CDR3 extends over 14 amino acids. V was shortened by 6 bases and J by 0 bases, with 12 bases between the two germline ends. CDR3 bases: TGTGCCAGCAGTTCAACAGAGTACTCCTACGAGCAGTACTTC. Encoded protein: CASSSTEYSYEQYF.

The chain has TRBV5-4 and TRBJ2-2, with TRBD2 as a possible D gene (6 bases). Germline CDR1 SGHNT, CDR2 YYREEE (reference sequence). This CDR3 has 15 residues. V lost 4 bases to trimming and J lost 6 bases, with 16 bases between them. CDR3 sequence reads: CASSLEGWGAGELFF. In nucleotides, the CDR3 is TGTGCCAGCAGCCTGGAAGGGTGGGGGGCCGGGGAGCTGTTTTTT.

This chain's CDR3 is CASSQPLGARSYEQYF. The CDR3 bases are TGTGCCAGCAGCCAACCCCTTGGGGCGCGGTCCTACGAGCAGTACTTC. V usage is TRBV7-2 and J usage is TRBJ2-7, with TRBD1 as a possible D gene (5 bases). The CDR3 extends over 16 amino acids. Germline lookup yields CDR1 SGHTA and CDR2 FQGNSA. The V gene lost 5 bases and the J gene lost 1 base, with 18 bases spanning the gap.

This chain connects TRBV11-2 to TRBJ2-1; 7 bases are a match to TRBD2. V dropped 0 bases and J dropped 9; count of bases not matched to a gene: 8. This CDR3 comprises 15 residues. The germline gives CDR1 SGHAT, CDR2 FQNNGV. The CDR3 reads CASSLDGRGEAEQFF. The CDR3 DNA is TGTGCCAGCAGCTTAGACGGACGGGGGGAGGCTGAGCAGTTCTTC.

For the CDR3, the DNA is TGTGCCAGCAGCCCGAGACTAGCGGTTCGGGGCGAGCAGTACTTC. It translates to CASSPRLAVRGEQYF. J is TRBJ2-7 and V is TRBV5-4; 9 bases are a match to TRBD2. Germline CDR1 is SGHNT and CDR2 is YYREEE (reference sequence). Unmatched junction bases numbered 11, after V lost 4 bases and J lost 6 bases. The CDR3 totals 15 residues.

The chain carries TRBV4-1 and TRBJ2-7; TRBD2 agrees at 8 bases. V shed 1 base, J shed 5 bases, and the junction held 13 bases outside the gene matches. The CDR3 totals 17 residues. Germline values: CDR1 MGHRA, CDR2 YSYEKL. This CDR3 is CASSQVPGGGGGHEQYF. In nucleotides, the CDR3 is TGCGCCAGCAGCCAAGTTCCGGGAGGGGGGGGTGGACACGAGCAGTACTTC.

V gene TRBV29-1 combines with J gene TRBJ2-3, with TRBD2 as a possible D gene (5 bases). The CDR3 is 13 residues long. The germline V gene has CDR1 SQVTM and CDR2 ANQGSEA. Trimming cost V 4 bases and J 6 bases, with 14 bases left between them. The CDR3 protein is CSVGTSFRDTQYF. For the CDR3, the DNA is TGCAGCGTTGGGACTTCCTTTCGTGATACGCAGTATTTT.

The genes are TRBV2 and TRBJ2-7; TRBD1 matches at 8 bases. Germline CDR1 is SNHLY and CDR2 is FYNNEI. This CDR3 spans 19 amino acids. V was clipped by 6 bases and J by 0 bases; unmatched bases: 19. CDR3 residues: CASSSRHTGTGVSSYEQYF. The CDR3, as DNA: TGTGCCAGCAGCTCGAGACATACCGGGACAGGCGTAAGCTCCTACGAGCAGTACTTC. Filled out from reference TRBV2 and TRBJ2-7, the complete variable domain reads EPEVTQTPSHQVTQMGQEVILRCVPISNHLYFYWYRQILGQKVEFLVSFYNNEISEKSEIFDDQFSVERPDGSNFTLKIRSTKLEDSAMYFCASSSRHTGTGVSSYEQYFGPGTRLTVT.

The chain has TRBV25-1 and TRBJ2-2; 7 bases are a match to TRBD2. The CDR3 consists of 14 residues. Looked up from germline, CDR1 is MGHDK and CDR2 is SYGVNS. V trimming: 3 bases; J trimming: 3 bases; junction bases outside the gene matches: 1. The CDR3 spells CASSEGGDTGELFF. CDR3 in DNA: TGTGCCAGCAGTGAGGGGGGGGACACCGGGGAGCTGTTTTTT.